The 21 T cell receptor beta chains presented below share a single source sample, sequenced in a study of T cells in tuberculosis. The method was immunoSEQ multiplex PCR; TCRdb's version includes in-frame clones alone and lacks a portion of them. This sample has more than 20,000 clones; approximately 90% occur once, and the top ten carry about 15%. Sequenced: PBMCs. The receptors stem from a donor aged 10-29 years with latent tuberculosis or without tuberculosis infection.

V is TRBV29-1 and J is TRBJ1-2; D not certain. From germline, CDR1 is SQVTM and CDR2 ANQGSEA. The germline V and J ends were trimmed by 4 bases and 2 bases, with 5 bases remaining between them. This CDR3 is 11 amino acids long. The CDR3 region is CSVAENYGYTF. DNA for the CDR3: TGCAGCGTTGCGGAGAACTATGGCTACACCTTC.

The CDR3 sequence: CASSGRGNQPQHF. The CDR3 nucleotides read TGCGCCAGCAGTGGCAGGGGAAATCAGCCCCAGCATTTT. The J gene is TRBJ1-5, the V gene TRBV10-2; TRBD1 is a possible D gene (6 bases). The germline V gene encodes CDR1 WSHSY and CDR2 SAAADI. The CDR3 has 13 residues. V dropped 4 bases and J dropped 4 bases, with 8 bases sitting between them.

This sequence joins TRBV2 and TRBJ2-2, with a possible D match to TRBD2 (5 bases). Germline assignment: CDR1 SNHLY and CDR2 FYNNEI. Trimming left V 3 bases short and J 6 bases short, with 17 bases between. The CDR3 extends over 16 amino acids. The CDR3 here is CASSEESGWEAGELFF. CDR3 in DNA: TGTGCCAGCAGTGAGGAATCGGGATGGGAAGCCGGGGAGCTGTTTTTT.

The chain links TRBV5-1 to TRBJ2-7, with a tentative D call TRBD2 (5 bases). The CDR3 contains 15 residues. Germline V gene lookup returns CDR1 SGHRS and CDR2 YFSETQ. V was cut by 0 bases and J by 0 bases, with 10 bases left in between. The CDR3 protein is CASSLEPGSSYEQYF. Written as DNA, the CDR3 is TGCGCCAGCAGCTTGGAGCCGGGGAGCTCCTACGAGCAGTACTTC.

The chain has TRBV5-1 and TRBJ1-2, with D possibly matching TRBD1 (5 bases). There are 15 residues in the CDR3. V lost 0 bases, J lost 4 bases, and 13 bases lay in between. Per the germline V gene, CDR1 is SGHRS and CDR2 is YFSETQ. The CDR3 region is CASSLGTSEFYGYTF. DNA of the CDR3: TGCGCCAGCAGCTTGGGGACATCCGAGTTCTATGGCTACACCTTC.

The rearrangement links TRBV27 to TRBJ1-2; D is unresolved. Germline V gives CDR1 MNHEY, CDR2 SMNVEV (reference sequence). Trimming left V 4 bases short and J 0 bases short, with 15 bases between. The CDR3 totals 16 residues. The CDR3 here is CASSSVLREANYGYTF. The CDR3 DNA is TGTGCCAGCAGTTCCGTTCTGAGGGAAGCTAACTATGGCTACACCTTC.

The CDR3 reads CASRVTSGGKNIQYF. The DNA of the CDR3 is TGTGCCAGTAGGGTAACTAGCGGGGGAAAAAACATTCAGTACTTC. The genes are TRBV19 and TRBJ2-4, with 11 positions matching TRBD2. The CDR3 is 15 residues long. The J segment lost 4 bases and the V segment lost 6 bases, leaving 5 bases of the junction unmatched. CDR1 is LNHDA, CDR2 SQIVND, per germline (reference sequence).

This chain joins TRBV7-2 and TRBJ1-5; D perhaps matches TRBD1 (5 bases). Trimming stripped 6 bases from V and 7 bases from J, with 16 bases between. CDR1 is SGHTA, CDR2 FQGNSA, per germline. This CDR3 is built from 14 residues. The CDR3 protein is CASRLDGRAQPQHF. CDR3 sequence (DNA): TGTGCCAGCAGGTTGGATGGCAGGGCCCAGCCCCAGCATTTT.

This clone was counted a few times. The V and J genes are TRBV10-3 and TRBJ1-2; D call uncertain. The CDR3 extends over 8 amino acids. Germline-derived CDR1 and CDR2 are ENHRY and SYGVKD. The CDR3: CAAGGHTF. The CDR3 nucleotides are TGTGCGGCTGGCGGTCACACCTTC.

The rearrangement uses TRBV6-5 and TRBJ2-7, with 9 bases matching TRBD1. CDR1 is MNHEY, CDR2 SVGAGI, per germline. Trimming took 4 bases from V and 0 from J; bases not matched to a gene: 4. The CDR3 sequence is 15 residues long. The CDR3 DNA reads TGTGCCAGCAGTTCCCGGGACAGGGTCTCCTACGAGCAGTACTTC. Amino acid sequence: CASSSRDRVSYEQYF.

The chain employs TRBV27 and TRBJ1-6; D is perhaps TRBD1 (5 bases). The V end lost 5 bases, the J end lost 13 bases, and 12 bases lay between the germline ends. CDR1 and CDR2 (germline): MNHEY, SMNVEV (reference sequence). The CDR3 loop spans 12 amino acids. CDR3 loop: CASSAPGRPLHF. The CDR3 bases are TGTGCCAGCAGTGCTCCAGGGCGGCCCCTCCACTTT.

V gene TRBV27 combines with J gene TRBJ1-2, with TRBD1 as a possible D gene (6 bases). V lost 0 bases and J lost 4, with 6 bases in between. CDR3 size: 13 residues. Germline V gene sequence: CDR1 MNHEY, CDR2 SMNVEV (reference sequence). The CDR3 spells CASSLSGGYGYTF. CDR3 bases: TGTGCCAGCAGTTTATCAGGGGGCTATGGCTACACCTTC.

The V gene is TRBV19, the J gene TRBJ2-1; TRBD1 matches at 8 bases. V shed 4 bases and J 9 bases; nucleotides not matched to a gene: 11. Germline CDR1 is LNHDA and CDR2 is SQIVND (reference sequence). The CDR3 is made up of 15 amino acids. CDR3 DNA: TGTGCCAGTAGTACTGGACAGGGTATCCTCCGTGAGCAGTTCTTC. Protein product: CASSTGQGILREQFF. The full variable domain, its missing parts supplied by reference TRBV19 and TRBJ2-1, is DGGITQSPKYLFRKEGQNVTLSCEQNLNHDAMYWYRQDPGQGLRLIYYSQIVNDFQKGDIAEGYSVSREKKESFPLTVTSAQKNPTAFYLCASSTGQGILREQFFGPGTRLTVL.

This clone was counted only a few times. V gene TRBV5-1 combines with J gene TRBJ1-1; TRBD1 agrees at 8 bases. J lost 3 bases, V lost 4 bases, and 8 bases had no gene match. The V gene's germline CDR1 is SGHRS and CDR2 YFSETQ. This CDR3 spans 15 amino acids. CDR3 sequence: CASSALLQGDTEAFF. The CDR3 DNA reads TGCGCCAGCAGCGCCCTTTTACAGGGGGACACTGAAGCTTTCTTT.

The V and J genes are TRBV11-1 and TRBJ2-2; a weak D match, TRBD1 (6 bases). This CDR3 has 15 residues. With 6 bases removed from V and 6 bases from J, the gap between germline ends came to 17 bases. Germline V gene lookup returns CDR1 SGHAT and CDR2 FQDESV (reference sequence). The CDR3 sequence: CASRQGHPASGELFF. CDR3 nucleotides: TGTGCCAGCAGACAGGGACACCCAGCTTCCGGGGAGCTGTTTTTT.

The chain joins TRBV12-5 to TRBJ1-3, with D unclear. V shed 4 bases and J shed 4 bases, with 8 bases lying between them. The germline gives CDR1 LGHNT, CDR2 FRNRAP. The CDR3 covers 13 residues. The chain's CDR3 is CASGSLLGNTIYF. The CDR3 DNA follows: TGTGCTAGTGGTTCCCTCTTGGGAAACACCATATATTTT.

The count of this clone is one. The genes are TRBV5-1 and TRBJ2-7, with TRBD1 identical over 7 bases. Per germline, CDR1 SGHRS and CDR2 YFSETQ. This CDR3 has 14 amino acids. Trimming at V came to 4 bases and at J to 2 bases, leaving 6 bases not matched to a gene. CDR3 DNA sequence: TGCGCCAGCAGCACGGGACAGCGGACCTACGAGCAGTACTTC. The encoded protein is CASSTGQRTYEQYF. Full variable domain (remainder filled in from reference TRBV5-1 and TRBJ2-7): KAGVTQTPRYLIKTRGQQVTLSCSPISGHRSVSWYQQTPGQGLQFLFEYFSETQRNKGNFPGRFSGRQFSNSRSEMNVSTLELGDSALYLCASSTGQRTYEQYFGPGTRLTVT.

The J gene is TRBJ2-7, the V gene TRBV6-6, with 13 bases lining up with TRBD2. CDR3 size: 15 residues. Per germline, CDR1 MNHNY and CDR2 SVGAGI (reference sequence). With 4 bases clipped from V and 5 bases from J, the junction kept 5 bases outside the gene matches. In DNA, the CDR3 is TGTGCCAGCAGTTCACTAGCGGGGGGGTTTAACGAGCAGTACTTC. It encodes CASSSLAGGFNEQYF.

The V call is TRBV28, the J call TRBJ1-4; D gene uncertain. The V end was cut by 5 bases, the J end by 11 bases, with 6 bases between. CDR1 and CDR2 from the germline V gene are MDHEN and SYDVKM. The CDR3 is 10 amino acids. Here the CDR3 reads CASSGQKLFF. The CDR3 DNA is TGTGCCAGCAGTGGGCAGAAACTGTTTTTT.

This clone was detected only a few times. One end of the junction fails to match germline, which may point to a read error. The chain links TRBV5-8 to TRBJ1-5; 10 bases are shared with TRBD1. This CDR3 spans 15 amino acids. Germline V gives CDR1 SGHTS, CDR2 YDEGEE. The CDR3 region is CASSLDRGTGQPQHF. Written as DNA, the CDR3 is TGTGCCAGCAGTTTGGACAGGGGGACAGGGCAGCCCCAGCATTTT.

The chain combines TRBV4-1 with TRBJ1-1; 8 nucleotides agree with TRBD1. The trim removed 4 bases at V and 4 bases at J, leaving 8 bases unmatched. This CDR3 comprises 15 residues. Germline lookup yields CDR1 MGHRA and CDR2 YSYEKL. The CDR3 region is CASSLATGASTEAFF. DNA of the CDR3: TGCGCCAGCAGCCTTGCGACAGGGGCGAGCACTGAAGCTTTCTTT.